This section outlines one T cell receptor (beta chain) sequence together with its context. What antigen it recognizes has not been identified. No much larger clone exists at a distance of one base, and base qualities are not known. This record belongs to a study of siplizumab effects on memory and regulatory T cells (dated by TCRdb to between 2018 and 2021). A note on the overall study: The study looked at the effect of siplizumab, an anti-CD2 antibody, on alloreactive T-cell subsets in allogeneic mixed lymphocyte reactions made from human PBMCs. Results and caveats for the whole study, not just this receptor: Sequences below about 10^-5 frequency were poorly captured, so only a minor fraction of alloreactive clones could be mapped to unstimulated subsets. Compared with memory T cells, unstimulated naive T cells appeared more diverse, and naive cells seemed to make a substantial contribution to the alloresponse. About 75-97% of proliferating CD4+ or CD8+ clones could not be given a naive or memory phenotype. Siplizumab significantly lowered the cumulative frequency of alloreactive sequences that could be traced to unstimulated CD4+ memory T cells. In reactions with siplizumab, an average of 68.8% of mappable alloreactive CD4+ clones were Treg-derived, compared with roughly 30% in control reactions. Whether proliferating Tregs from siplizumab cultures were suppressive was not functionally confirmed.

The germline V gene (reference sequence) supplies CDR1 SEHNR and CDR2 FQNEAQ. Cut back by 4 bases and 2 bases, the V and J ends lie 15 bases apart. The CDR3 numbers 16 residues from cysteine through phenylalanine. Only the CDR3 part of the read is kept: 48 bases, read in frame from the first base. Library construction relied on the immunoSEQ multiplex PCR assay. The deep sequencing platform assayed approximately 100,000 TCR templates per sample. Genomic DNA extracted from sorted T cells was used for TCRbeta CDR3 sequencing. The study's own analysis went as follows. The R programming language was used for clonal analysis of TCRbeta CDR3 data. Alloreactive CD4+ and CD8+ clones were defined by comparing unstimulated samples with post-reaction CFSE-low samples. Alloreactive CD4+ clones were assigned to regulatory or non-regulatory origin by matching sequences to sorted unstimulated Treg and non-Treg repertoires. TCRdb re-hosts the immuneACCESS table, in-frame sequences only. Its copies lack some clones; in the studies checked, an unresolved V gene accounts for under half of them, and the cause for the rest is not known. The V and J calls and clone size were taken over from that table, and D and trimming were inferred from the DNA. This sample holds some 100,000 clones; over 95% were observed only once. The ten largest clonotypes hold 0.03% to 0.035% of the sample.

Unstimulated CD4+ memory cells were also sequenced in three donor pairs, together with CD4+ naive, CD8+ TEMRA, CD8+ naive and CD8+ effector memory subsets. Sorted unstimulated T cells and proliferating T cells recovered from mixed lymphocyte reactions were subjected to TCRbeta CDR3 sequencing. Fresh whole blood from 9 to 11 HLA-typed healthy donors was used to isolate PBMCs. Sequenced sample: naive CD4+ T cells sorted from blood. What this sample's cell subset or site label stands for: unstimulated naive T cells. The V and J genes are TRBV7-9 and TRBJ2-1; a tentative D call is TRBD2 (7 bases match). The receptor was derived from a human donor in good health. The DNA sequence follows: TGTGCCAGCAGCTCCGGACGGGGGGCGGCCTACAATGAGCAGTTCTTC. Its coded protein is CASSSGRGAAYNEQFF.